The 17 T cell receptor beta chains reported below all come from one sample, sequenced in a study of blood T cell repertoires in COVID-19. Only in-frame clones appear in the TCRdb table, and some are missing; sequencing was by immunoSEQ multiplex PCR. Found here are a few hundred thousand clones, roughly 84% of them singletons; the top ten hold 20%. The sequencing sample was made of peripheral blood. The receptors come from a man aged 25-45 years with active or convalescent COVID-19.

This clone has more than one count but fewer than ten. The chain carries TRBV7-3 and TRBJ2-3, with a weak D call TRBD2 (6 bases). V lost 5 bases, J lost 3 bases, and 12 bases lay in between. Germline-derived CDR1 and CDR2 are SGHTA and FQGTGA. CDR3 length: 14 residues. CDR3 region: CASSARGTTDTQYF. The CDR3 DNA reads TGTGCCAGCAGCGCGCGCGGGACTACAGATACGCAGTATTTT.

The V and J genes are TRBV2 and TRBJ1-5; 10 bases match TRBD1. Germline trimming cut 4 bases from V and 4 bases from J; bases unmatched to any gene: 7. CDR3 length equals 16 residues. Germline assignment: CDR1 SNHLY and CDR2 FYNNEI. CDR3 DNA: TGTGCCAGCAGTGGACCCGGGACAGGGGCTAATCAGCCCCAGCATTTT. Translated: CASSGPGTGANQPQHF. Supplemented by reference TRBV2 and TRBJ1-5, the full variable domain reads EPEVTQTPSHQVTQMGQEVILRCVPISNHLYFYWYRQILGQKVEFLVSFYNNEISEKSEIFDDQFSVERPDGSNFTLKIRSTKLEDSAMYFCASSGPGTGANQPQHFGDGTRLSIL.

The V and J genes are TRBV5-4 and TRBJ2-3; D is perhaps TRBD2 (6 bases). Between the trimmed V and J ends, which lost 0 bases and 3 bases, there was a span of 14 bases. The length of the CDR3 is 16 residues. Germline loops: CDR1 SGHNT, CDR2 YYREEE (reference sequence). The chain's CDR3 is CASSLEADRGTDTQYF. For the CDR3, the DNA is TGTGCCAGCAGCTTGGAAGCGGATCGGGGGACAGATACGCAGTATTTT.

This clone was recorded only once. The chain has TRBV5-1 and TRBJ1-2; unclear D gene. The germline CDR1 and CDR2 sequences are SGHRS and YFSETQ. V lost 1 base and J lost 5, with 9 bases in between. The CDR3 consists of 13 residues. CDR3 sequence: CASSLTGPYGYTF. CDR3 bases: TGCGCCAGCAGCTTGACTGGGCCATATGGCTACACCTTC.

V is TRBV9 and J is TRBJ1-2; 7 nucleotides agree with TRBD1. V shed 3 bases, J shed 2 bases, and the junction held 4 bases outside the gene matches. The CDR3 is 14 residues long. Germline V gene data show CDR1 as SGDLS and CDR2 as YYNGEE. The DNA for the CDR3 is TGTGCCAGCAGCGCCTTCAGGGGGAACTATGGCTACACCTTC. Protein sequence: CASSAFRGNYGYTF.

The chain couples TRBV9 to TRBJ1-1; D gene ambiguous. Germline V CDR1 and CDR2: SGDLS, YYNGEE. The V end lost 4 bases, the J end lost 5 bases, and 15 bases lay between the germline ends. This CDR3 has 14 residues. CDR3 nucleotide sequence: TGTGCCAGCAGCACCCTGCGGGGAGGGACTGAAGCTTTCTTT. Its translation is CASSTLRGGTEAFF.

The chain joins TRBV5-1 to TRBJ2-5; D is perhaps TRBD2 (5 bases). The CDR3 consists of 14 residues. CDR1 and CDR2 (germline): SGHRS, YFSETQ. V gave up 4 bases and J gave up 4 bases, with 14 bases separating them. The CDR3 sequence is CASSARAGGETQYF. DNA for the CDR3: TGCGCCAGCAGCGCCCGGGCAGGAGGAGAGACCCAGTACTTC.

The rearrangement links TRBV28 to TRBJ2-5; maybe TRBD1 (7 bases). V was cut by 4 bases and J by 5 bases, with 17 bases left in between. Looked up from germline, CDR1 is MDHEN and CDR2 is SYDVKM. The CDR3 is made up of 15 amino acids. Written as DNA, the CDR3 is TGTGCCAGCAGTTGGCCCCCAGGGGGGTGGGAGACCCAGTACTTC. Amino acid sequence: CASSWPPGGWETQYF.

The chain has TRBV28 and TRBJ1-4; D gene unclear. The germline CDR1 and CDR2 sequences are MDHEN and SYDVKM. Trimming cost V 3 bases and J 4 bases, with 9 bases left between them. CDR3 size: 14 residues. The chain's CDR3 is CASSFDNNNEKLFF. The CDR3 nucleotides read TGTGCCAGCAGTTTCGACAACAATAATGAAAAACTGTTTTTT. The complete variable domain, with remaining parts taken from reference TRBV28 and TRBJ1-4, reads DVKVTQSSRYLVKRTGEKVFLECVQDMDHENMFWYRQDPGLGLRLIYFSYDVKMKEKGDIPEGYSVSREKKERFSLILESASTNQTSMYLCASSFDNNNEKLFFGSGTQLSVL.

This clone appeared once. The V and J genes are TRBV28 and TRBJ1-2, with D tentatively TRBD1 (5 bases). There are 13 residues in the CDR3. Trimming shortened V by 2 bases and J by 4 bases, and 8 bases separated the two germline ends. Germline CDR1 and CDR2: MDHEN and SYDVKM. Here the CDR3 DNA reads TGTGCCAGCAGTTTAAGACAGCTCTATGGCTACACCTTC. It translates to CASSLRQLYGYTF.

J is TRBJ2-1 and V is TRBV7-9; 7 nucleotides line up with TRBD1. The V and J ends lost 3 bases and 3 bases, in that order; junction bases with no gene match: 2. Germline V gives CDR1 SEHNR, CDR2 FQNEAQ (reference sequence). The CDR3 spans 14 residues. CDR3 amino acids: CASSLGQNYNEQFF. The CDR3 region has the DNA TGTGCCAGCAGCTTGGGACAGAACTACAATGAGCAGTTCTTC.

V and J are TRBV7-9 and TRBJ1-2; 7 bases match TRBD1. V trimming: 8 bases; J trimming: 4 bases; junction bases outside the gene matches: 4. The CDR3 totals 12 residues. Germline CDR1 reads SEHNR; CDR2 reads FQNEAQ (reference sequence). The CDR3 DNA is TGTGCCAGCGCGACAGGGACCTATGGCTACACCTTC. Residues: CASATGTYGYTF.

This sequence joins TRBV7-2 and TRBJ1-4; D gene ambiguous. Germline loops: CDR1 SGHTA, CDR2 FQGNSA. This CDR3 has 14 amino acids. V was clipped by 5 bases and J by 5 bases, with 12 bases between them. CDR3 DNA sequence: TGTGCCAGCAGCGCCACGGGAGTGAATGAAAAACTGTTTTTT. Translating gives CASSATGVNEKLFF.

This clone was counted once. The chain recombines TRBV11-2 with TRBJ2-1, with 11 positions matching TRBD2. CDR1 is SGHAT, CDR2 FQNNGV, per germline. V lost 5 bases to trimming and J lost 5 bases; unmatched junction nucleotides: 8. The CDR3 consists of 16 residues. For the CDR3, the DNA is TGTGCCAGCAGCCCCCCCCAGACTAGCGGGAACAATGAGCAGTTCTTC. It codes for CASSPPQTSGNNEQFF.

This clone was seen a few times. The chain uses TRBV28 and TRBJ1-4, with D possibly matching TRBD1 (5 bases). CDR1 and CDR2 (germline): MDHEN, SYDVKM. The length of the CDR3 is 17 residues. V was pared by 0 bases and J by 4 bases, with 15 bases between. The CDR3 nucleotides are TGTGCCAGCAGTTTATGGGTTGGGGCAGGCGGTAATGAAAAACTGTTTTTT. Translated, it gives CASSLWVGAGGNEKLFF.

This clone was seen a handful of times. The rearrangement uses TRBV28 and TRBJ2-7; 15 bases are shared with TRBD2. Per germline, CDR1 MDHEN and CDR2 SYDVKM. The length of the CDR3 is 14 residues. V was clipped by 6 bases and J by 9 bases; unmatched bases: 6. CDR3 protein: CASRGTSGGLAQYF. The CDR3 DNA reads TGTGCCAGCAGGGGGACTAGCGGGGGGCTGGCGCAGTACTTC.

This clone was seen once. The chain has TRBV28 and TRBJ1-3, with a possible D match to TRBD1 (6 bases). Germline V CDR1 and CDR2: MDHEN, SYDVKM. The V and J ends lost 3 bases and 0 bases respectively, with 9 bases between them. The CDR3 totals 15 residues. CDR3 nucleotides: TGTGCCAGCAGTTTTAGGGGGAGCTCTGGAAACACCATATATTTT. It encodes CASSFRGSSGNTIYF.